This passage covers 4 T cell receptor beta chains from one sample sequenced in a study of blood T cell repertoires in COVID-19 (dated by TCRdb to 2018 to 2020). To prepare the library, the immunoSEQ multiplex PCR assay was applied. TCRdb took this table from immuneACCESS and kept in-frame rearrangements with V and J called. Such tables lack part of the clones; where checked against another copy, unresolved V genes explain under half of the gap, and the rest is unexplained. This sample has around 220,000 clones in its table, and 87% of those were observed once. Of the sample, over 6% is held by the ten largest clones. The specimen was PBMCs or T cells enriched from blood (not recorded which). The receptors originated from a woman in her 30s with acute COVID-19.

This chain connects TRBV12-5 to TRBJ2-1, with 9 bases matching TRBD1. The CDR3 is 13 amino acids. Trimming removed 9 bases from V and 6 bases from J; junction bases left unmatched: 6. The germline gives CDR1 LGHNT, CDR2 FRNRAP. The CDR3 sequence: CASGTGRFNEQFF. CDR3 DNA: TGTGCTAGCGGGACAGGGAGGTTCAATGAGCAGTTCTTC.

The CDR3 DNA follows: TGTGCCAGCAGTGCAGGCACAGATACGCAGTATTTT. This gives the protein CASSAGTDTQYF. The genes are TRBV28 and TRBJ2-3; no clear D gene. V was clipped by 5 bases and J by 1 base, with 4 bases between them. Looked up from germline, CDR1 is MDHEN and CDR2 is SYDVKM. This CDR3 has 12 amino acids.

The rearrangement links TRBV11-2 to TRBJ1-4; 9 bases match TRBD1. Germline V gene data show CDR1 as SGHAT and CDR2 as FQNNGV. With V trimmed by 6 bases and J by 8 bases, 16 bases remained unmatched. The CDR3 is 17 residues long. The CDR3 spells CASSRPITGGEREKLFF. The CDR3 nucleotides are TGTGCCAGCAGTCGTCCGATAACAGGGGGCGAAAGGGAAAAACTGTTTTTT.

The chain uses TRBV7-9 and TRBJ1-2, with D possibly matching TRBD1 (5 bases). The CDR3 runs 14 residues. CDR1 and CDR2 from the germline V gene are SEHNR and FQNEAQ (reference sequence). V was pared by 0 bases and J by 0 bases, with 5 bases between. CDR3 in amino acids: CASSLATANYGYTF. The CDR3 DNA reads as TGTGCCAGCAGCTTAGCGACAGCTAACTATGGCTACACCTTC.